The 5 T cell receptor beta chains below all came from one sample that was sequenced in a study of OX40 agonist ivuxolimab in advanced cancers. The repertoire was sequenced with immunoSEQ multiplex PCR; TCRdb's copy has only in-frame clones and lacks some. The repertoire holds fewer than 25,000 clones, with about two thirds as singletons. The sample was CD4+ or CD8+ T cells sorted from blood, taken in a trial of the OX40 agonist ivuxolimab. All receptors come from an adult with an advanced solid tumor such as melanoma, head and neck, liver or kidney cancer.

This sequence joins TRBV6-5 and TRBJ2-7; D is ambiguous. The CDR3 consists of 11 residues. Trimming shortened V by 6 bases and J by 1 base, and 4 bases separated the two germline ends. CDR1 and CDR2 (germline): MNHEY, SVGAGI. The CDR3 sequence is CASRSSYEQYF. For the CDR3, the DNA is TGTGCCAGCAGATCGTCCTACGAGCAGTACTTC.

The chain links TRBV19 to TRBJ2-1, with TRBD2 as a possible D gene (6 bases). The CDR3 extends over 15 amino acids. From germline, CDR1 is LNHDA and CDR2 SQIVND (reference sequence). The V end was cut by 4 bases, the J end by 0 bases, with 10 bases between. The CDR3 protein is CASSTDGSSYNEQFF. Here the CDR3 DNA reads TGTGCCAGTAGTACCGACGGGAGCTCCTACAATGAGCAGTTCTTC.

The CDR3 DNA sequence: TGTGCCAGCAGTTTAGGTCGGCCCAGTACCTACAATGAGCAGTTCTTC. This translates into CASSLGRPSTYNEQFF. The chain recombines TRBV27 with TRBJ2-1; the D is unclear. Germline V gene sequence: CDR1 MNHEY, CDR2 SMNVEV (reference sequence). The CDR3 length is 16 residues. Trimming removed 2 bases from V and 2 bases from J, with 13 bases in between.

The chain has TRBV5-4 and TRBJ2-2; TRBD2 aligns across 8 bases. The V and J ends lost 4 bases and 0 bases, in that order; junction bases with no gene match: 14. The length of the CDR3 is 19 residues. Germline V CDR1 and CDR2: SGHNT, YYREEE (reference sequence). Here the CDR3 reads CASSIRGGRDPANTGELFF. The CDR3 nucleotides read TGTGCCAGCAGCATTCGGGGGGGGCGCGACCCCGCGAACACCGGGGAGCTGTTTTTT.

This clone showed up just once. The V call is TRBV7-3, the J call TRBJ2-3; D unresolved. Germline V gives CDR1 SGHTA, CDR2 FQGTGA. V shed 2 bases and J shed 6 bases, with 6 bases lying between them. The CDR3 runs 12 residues. CDR3 sequence (DNA): TGTGCCAGCAGCTTAGATGGGGATACGCAGTATTTT. This gives the protein CASSLDGDTQYF.